The 20 T cell receptor beta chains presented below share a single source sample, sequenced in a study of blood T cell repertoires in COVID-19. TCRdb's table, derived via immunoSEQ multiplex PCR, lists solely in-frame clones and lacks some. The table includes more than 100,000 clones, 80% to 90% detected once. Material for sequencing was peripheral blood. These receptors all stem from a man over 45 with active or convalescent COVID-19.

The chain carries TRBV19 and TRBJ1-4; possibly TRBD1 for D (5 bases). V was shortened by 1 base and J by 4 bases, with 13 bases between the two germline ends. The CDR3 is made up of 16 amino acids. Germline V gene data show CDR1 as LNHDA and CDR2 as SQIVND (reference sequence). CDR3 amino acids: CASSIVPTEYNEKLFF. CDR3 nucleotide sequence: TGTGCCAGTAGTATAGTCCCGACAGAATATAATGAAAAACTGTTTTTT.

This chain connects TRBV27 to TRBJ2-2; 7 bases match TRBD2. V gave up 2 bases and J gave up 7 bases; unmatched junction bases: 4. Germline V gene lookup returns CDR1 MNHEY and CDR2 SMNVEV (reference sequence). This CDR3 region has 14 residues. The CDR3 is CASSLATSFGELFF. Written as DNA, the CDR3 is TGTGCCAGCAGTTTAGCGACTAGCTTCGGGGAGCTGTTTTTT.

The chain couples TRBV18 to TRBJ2-1, with TRBD1 matching 8 bases. V lost 0 bases and J lost 8; bases outside the gene matches: 6. The germline V gene has CDR1 KGHSH and CDR2 LQKENI. This CDR3 region has 15 residues. The CDR3 loop is CASSPPSGGLYEQFF. CDR3 sequence (DNA): TGTGCCAGCTCACCACCGTCAGGGGGCCTATATGAGCAGTTCTTC. Full variable domain (remainder filled in from reference TRBV18 and TRBJ2-1): NAGVMQNPRHLVRRRGQEARLRCSPMKGHSHVYWYRQLPEEGLKFMVYLQKENIIDESGMPKERFSAEFPKEGPSILRIQQVVRGDSAAYFCASSPPSGGLYEQFFGPGTRLTVL.

The gene calls are TRBV11-2 and TRBJ2-1; unclear D gene. V gave up 0 bases and J gave up 0 bases, with 9 bases separating them. Germline assignment: CDR1 SGHAT and CDR2 FQNNGV. CDR3 length: 16 residues. The CDR3 protein is CASSLEKQSSYNEQFF. In nucleotides, the CDR3 is TGTGCCAGCAGCTTAGAAAAACAGAGCTCCTACAATGAGCAGTTCTTC.

The V call is TRBV15, the J call TRBJ1-2; D unclear. Germline V gene data show CDR1 as LNHNV and CDR2 as YYDKDF (reference sequence). The ends were cut back, 1 base at V and 5 bases at J, with 5 bases in the middle. The CDR3 runs to 12 residues. Here the CDR3 reads CATSRGLYGYTF. The CDR3, as DNA: TGTGCCACCAGCAGAGGACTGTATGGCTACACCTTC. Full variable domain (rest looked up from reference TRBV15 and TRBJ1-2): DAMVIQNPRYQVTQFGKPVTLSCSQTLNHNVMYWYQQKSSQAPKLLFHYYDKDFNNEADTPDNFQSRRPNTSFCFLDIRSPGLGDTAMYLCATSRGLYGYTFGSGTRLTVV.

This clone has just one count. The chain couples TRBV29-1 to TRBJ2-2; 9 positions match TRBD2. The germline CDR1 and CDR2 sequences are SQVTM and ANQGSEA. This CDR3 comprises 14 residues. Trimming removed 4 bases from V and 4 bases from J; junction bases left unmatched: 4. The CDR3: CSVAIAGVTGELFF. The CDR3 nucleotides are TGCAGCGTTGCAATAGCGGGAGTCACCGGGGAGCTGTTTTTT.

This clone occurred once. The V gene is TRBV4-3, the J gene TRBJ1-2, with D maybe TRBD1 (6 bases). The V end lost 0 bases, the J end lost 7 bases, and 12 bases lay between the germline ends. The CDR3 runs to 14 residues. Germline V gene lookup returns CDR1 LGHNA and CDR2 YSLEER. The DNA of the CDR3 is TGCGCCAGCAGCCAAGATAGGGGGTTAGGTGGCTACACCTTC. It encodes CASSQDRGLGGYTF.

The J gene is TRBJ1-2, the V gene TRBV5-1; 7 bases are shared with TRBD1. Losses at the gene ends were 4 bases for V and 2 bases for J; bases not matched to a gene: 14. This CDR3 is built from 17 residues. CDR1 SGHRS and CDR2 YFSETQ come from the germline V gene. CDR3: CASSGGPGQAVNYGYTF. CDR3 in DNA: TGCGCCAGCAGCGGCGGACCCGGACAGGCAGTAAACTATGGCTACACCTTC.

This clone was detected once. The V and J genes are TRBV29-1 and TRBJ2-5; 9 bases align to TRBD2. V was pared by 8 bases and J by 5 bases, with 9 bases of the junction left unmatched. Germline loops: CDR1 SQVTM, CDR2 ANQGSEA. The CDR3 contains 13 residues. The CDR3 loop reads CSFSFSGGETQYF. The CDR3 DNA reads TGCAGCTTCTCGTTTAGCGGGGGTGAGACCCAGTACTTC.

This clone occurred once. The CDR3 DNA follows: TGTGCCAGCAGCTTAGTAGTATATGGGGACAGTGTTCCGTACGAGCAGTACTTC. As protein: CASSLVVYGDSVPYEQYF. The J gene is TRBJ2-7, the V gene TRBV11-2; TRBD1 matches at 7 bases. V gave up 1 base and J gave up 4 bases; unmatched junction bases: 16. CDR3 length equals 18 residues. Germline V gene sequence: CDR1 SGHAT, CDR2 FQNNGV.

The chain combines TRBV6-4 with TRBJ2-1, with 11 bases identical to TRBD2. Losses at the gene ends were 5 bases for V and 15 bases for J; bases not matched to a gene: 12. Germline assignment: CDR1 MRHNA and CDR2 SNTAGT. This CDR3 is built from 14 residues. The DNA for the CDR3 is TGTGCCAGCAGTCCTACCTTAGCGGGAGGGGCCCCGTTCTTC. Protein: CASSPTLAGGAPFF.

The sample holds one count of this clone. The genes are TRBV12-3 or TRBV12-4 and TRBJ1-1; D unclear. The CDR3 extends over 11 amino acids. V dropped 8 bases and J dropped 3 bases, with 7 bases sitting between them. In DNA form, the CDR3 reads TGTGCCAGCGGAGGATACACTGAAGCTTTCTTT. Translating gives CASGGYTEAFF.

The CDR3 DNA reads TGCGCCAGCAGCTCTAGCGGGGGGAGGGTGGATACGCAGTATTTT. Translating it yields CASSSSGGRVDTQYF. The chain carries TRBV5-1 and TRBJ2-3, with 11 bases matching TRBD2. Germline CDR1 and CDR2: SGHRS and YFSETQ. The CDR3 runs to 15 residues. Trimming took 3 bases from V and 6 from J; bases not matched to a gene: 6.

The chain has TRBV6-5 and TRBJ1-4; D perhaps matches TRBD1 (6 bases). CDR1 MNHEY and CDR2 SVGAGI come from the germline V gene. The CDR3 totals 15 residues. V gave up 4 bases and J gave up 5 bases, with 14 bases separating them. The CDR3 sequence is CASSSTGSANEKLFF. The CDR3 DNA follows: TGTGCCAGCAGTTCCACAGGGAGCGCGAATGAAAAACTGTTTTTT.

The chain combines TRBV9 with TRBJ2-7, with D maybe TRBD2 (5 bases). The CDR3 runs 13 residues. V shed 2 bases and J shed 2 bases, with 8 bases lying between them. The germline V gene encodes CDR1 SGDLS and CDR2 YYNGEE. The CDR3 region has the DNA TGTGCCAGCAGCGTCGGGGATCCCTACGAGCAGTACTTC. It translates to CASSVGDPYEQYF.

The V and J genes are TRBV5-1 and TRBJ2-1, with 9 positions matching TRBD2. CDR3 length: 13 amino acids. Germline-derived CDR1 and CDR2 are SGHRS and YFSETQ. Trimming removed 0 bases from V and 14 bases from J; junction bases left unmatched: 6. CDR3 in amino acids: CASSLVAGEAEFF. CDR3 in DNA: TGCGCCAGCAGCTTGGTAGCGGGGGAGGCGGAGTTCTTC.

This rearrangement joins TRBV5-1 to TRBJ1-5, with D perhaps matching TRBD1 (6 bases). V gave up 4 bases and J gave up 5 bases, with 13 bases separating them. CDR3 length: 14 residues. Germline V CDR1 and CDR2: SGHRS, YFSETQ. The CDR3 nucleotides read TGCGCCAGCAGCCCGTTGACAGGTGATCAGCCCCAGCATTTT. Protein: CASSPLTGDQPQHF.

This sequence joins TRBV5-8 and TRBJ2-2, with TRBD2 matching over 15 bases. This CDR3 is 17 amino acids long. V dropped 4 bases and J dropped 7; count of bases not matched to a gene: 8. The germline gives CDR1 SGHTS, CDR2 YDEGEE. In DNA, the CDR3 is TGTGCCAGCAGCGCCGGACTAGCGGGAGGGCATTACGGGGAGCTGTTTTTT. It encodes CASSAGLAGGHYGELFF. Full variable domain (remainder filled in from reference TRBV5-8 and TRBJ2-2): EAGVTQSPTHLIKTRGQQATLRCSPISGHTSVYWYQQALGLGLQFLLWYDEGEERNRGNFPPRFSGRQFPNYSSELNVNALELEDSALYLCASSAGLAGGHYGELFFGEGSRLTVL.

The V call is TRBV3-1 (or the pseudogene TRBV3-2), the J call TRBJ2-5; tentative D call: TRBD2 (5 bases). This CDR3 is built from 14 residues. Germline values: CDR1 LGHDT, CDR2 YNNKEL (reference sequence). V dropped 4 bases and J dropped 2 bases, with 11 bases sitting between them. CDR3 amino acids: CASSPHGGQETQYF. CDR3 nucleotide sequence: TGTGCCAGCAGCCCCCACGGCGGGCAAGAGACCCAGTACTTC.

The rearrangement uses TRBV11-2 and TRBJ2-7, with 9 bases that match TRBD2. There are 18 residues in the CDR3. V lost 1 base and J lost 7; bases outside the gene matches: 17. Germline CDR1 reads SGHAT; CDR2 reads FQNNGV. This CDR3 reads CASSLAGVSAGGPGEQYF. CDR3 in DNA: TGTGCCAGCAGCTTAGCGGGTGTTTCTGCGGGAGGGCCGGGTGAGCAGTACTTC.